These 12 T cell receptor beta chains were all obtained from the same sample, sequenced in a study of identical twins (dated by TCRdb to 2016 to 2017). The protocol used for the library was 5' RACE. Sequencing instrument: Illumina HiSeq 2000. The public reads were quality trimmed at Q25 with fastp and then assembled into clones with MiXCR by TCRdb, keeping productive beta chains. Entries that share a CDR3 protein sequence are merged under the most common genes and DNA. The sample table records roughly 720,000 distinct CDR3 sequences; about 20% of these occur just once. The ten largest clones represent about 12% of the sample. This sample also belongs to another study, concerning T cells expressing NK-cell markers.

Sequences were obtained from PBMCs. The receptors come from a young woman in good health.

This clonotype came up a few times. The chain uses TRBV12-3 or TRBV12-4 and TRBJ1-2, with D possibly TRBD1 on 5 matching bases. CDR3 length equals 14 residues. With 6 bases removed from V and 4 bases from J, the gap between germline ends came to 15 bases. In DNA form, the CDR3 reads TGTGCCAGCAGCCAACACGGGGGTAGCTATGGCTACACCTTC. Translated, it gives CASSQHGGSYGYTF.

The CDR3 reads CSASDGQGRSQPQHF. The CDR3 nucleotides read TGCAGTGCTAGTGACGGGCAGGGTCGAAGTCAGCCCCAGCATTTT. The chain carries TRBV20-1 and TRBJ1-5; a possible D gene is TRBD1 (5 bases). This CDR3 has 15 residues. Germline CDR1 is DFQATT and CDR2 is SNEGSKA (reference sequence). V was shortened by 3 bases and J by 6 bases, with 18 bases between the two germline ends.

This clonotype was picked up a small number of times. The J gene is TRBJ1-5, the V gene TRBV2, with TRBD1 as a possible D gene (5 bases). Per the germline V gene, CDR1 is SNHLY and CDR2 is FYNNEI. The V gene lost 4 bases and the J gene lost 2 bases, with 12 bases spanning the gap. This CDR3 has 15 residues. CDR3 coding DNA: TGTGCCAGCAGTGTCGGGACGTTGGGCAATCAGCCCCAGCATTTT. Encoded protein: CASSVGTLGNQPQHF.

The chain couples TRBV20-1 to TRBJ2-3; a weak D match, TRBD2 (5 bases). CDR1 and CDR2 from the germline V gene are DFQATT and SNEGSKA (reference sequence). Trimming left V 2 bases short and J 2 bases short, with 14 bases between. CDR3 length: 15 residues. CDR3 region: CSARKSGGFTDTQYF. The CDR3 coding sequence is TGCAGTGCTAGAAAGAGCGGCGGGTTCACAGATACGCAGTATTTT.

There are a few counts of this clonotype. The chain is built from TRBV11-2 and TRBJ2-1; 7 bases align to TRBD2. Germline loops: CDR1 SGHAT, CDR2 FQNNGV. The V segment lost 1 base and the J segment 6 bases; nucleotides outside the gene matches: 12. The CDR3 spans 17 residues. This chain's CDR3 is CASSLGVGTKIGNEQFF. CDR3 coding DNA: TGTGCCAGCAGCTTAGGGGTAGGGACTAAGATAGGCAATGAGCAGTTCTTC.

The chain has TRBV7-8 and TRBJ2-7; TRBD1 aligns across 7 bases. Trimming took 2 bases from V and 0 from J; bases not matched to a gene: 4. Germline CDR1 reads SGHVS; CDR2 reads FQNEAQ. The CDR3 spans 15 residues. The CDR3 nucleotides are TGTGCCAGCAGCTTAAGAGGGGGCAGCTCCTACGAGCAGTACTTC. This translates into CASSLRGGSSYEQYF.

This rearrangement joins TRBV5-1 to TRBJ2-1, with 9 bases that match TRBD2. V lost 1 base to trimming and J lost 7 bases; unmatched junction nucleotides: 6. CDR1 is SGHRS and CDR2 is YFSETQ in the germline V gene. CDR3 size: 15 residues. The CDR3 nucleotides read TGCGCCAGCAGCTTGTTAGGTAGCGGGGGAAATGAGCAGTTCTTC. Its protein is CASSLLGSGGNEQFF. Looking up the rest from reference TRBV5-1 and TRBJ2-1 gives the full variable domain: KAGVTQTPRYLIKTRGQQVTLSCSPISGHRSVSWYQQTPGQGLQFLFEYFSETQRNKGNFPGRFSGRQFSNSRSEMNVSTLELGDSALYLCASSLLGSGGNEQFFGPGTRLTVL.

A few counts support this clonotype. CDR3 amino acids: CASSRPSLQGSGANVLTF. DNA for the CDR3: TGTGCCAGCAGTCGACCCTCATTACAGGGGTCTGGGGCCAACGTCCTGACTTTC. The V and J genes are TRBV2 and TRBJ2-6; 7 bases map to TRBD1. J was trimmed by 1 base and V by 5 bases; bases with no gene match: 11. This CDR3 is built from 18 residues. CDR1 and CDR2 (germline): SNHLY, FYNNEI.

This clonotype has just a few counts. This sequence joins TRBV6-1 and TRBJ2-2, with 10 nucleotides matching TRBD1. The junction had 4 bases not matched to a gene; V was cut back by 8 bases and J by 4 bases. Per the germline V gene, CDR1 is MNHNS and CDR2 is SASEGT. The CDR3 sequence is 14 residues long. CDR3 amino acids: CASLWTGGTGELFF. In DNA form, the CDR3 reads TGTGCCAGCCTCTGGACAGGGGGCACCGGGGAGCTGTTTTTT.

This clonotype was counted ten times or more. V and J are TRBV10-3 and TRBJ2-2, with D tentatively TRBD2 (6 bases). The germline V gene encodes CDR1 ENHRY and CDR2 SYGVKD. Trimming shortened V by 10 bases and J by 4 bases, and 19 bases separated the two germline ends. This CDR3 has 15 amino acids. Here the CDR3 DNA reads TGTGCCACCTCCCCCGGGACTGGGAGCACCGGGGAGCTGTTTTTT. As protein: CATSPGTGSTGELFF.

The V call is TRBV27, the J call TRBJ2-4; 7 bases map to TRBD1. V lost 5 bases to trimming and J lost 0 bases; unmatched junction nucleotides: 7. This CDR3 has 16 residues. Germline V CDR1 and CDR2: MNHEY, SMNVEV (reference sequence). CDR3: CASSPPQGLAKNIQYF. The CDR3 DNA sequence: TGTGCCAGCAGTCCCCCACAGGGGTTAGCCAAAAACATTCAGTACTTC.

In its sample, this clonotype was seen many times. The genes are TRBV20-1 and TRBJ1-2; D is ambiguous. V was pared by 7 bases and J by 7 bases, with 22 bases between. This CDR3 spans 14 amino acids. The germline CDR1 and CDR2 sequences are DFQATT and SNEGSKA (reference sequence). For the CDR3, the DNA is TGCAGTGTCGAGGCTAGTTATCGCCGGGGTGGCTACACCTTC. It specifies CSVEASYRRGGYTF.